Following are 6 T cell receptor beta chains from one sample sequenced in a study of cytomegalovirus exposure and HLA in healthy donors. The PCR used 60 Vbeta and 13 Jbeta primers. The data were produced by immunoSEQ multiplex PCR, yet TCRdb's version contains in-frame clones alone and is incomplete. Altogether 90,000 to 110,000 clones are present, 80% to 85% being singletons, with the ten largest covering around 6.9%. The sample was PBMCs. All receptors come from a man younger than 45 in good health and CMV-seropositive.

The chain recombines TRBV7-6 with TRBJ1-1; possibly TRBD1 for D (5 bases). Per germline, CDR1 SGHVS and CDR2 FNYEAQ. The CDR3 has 13 amino acids. Trimming took off 5 bases at V and 2 bases at J, with 9 bases between the two ends. The CDR3 DNA reads as TGTGCCAGCAGCCTGGACACAAACACTGAAGCTTTCTTT. Its translation is CASSLDTNTEAFF.

J is TRBJ1-2 and V is TRBV27; possible D gene TRBD1, 6 bases. The CDR3 runs 13 residues. The V end lost 6 bases, the J end lost 2 bases, and 10 bases lay between the germline ends. The V gene's germline CDR1 is MNHEY and CDR2 SMNVEV (reference sequence). This CDR3 reads CASRRDINYGYTF. CDR3 coding DNA: TGTGCCAGCAGGAGGGACATCAACTATGGCTACACCTTC.

The genes are TRBV21-1 and TRBJ1-5; no DNA check was done on the table's D call, TRBD1. TRBV21-1 is shown as a pseudogene. This CDR3 contains 16 residues. The CDR3 loop is CASSKEEQVLNQPQHF. CDR3 coding DNA: TGTGCCAGCAGCAAAGAGGAACAGGTACTAAATCAGCCCCAGCATTTT.

Regarding this clone: An end of the junction differs from the germline gene, which may be a read error. The chain couples TRBV14 to TRBJ1-5; D call uncertain. The CDR3 is made up of 13 amino acids. From germline, CDR1 is SGHDN and CDR2 FVKESK. The CDR3 coding sequence is TGTGCCAGCAGCCAATATAGCAATCAGTCCCAGCATTTT. Protein: CASSQYSNQSQHF.

The chain combines TRBV7-9 with TRBJ2-2; 8 nucleotides match TRBD1. Germline-derived CDR1 and CDR2 are SEHNR and FQNEAQ (reference sequence). The CDR3 sequence is 15 residues long. Losses at the gene ends were 10 bases for V and 1 base for J; bases not matched to a gene: 8. In DNA, the CDR3 is TGTGCCACCTCTGACAGGGGACAGAACACCGGGGAGCTGTTTTTT. Protein: CATSDRGQNTGELFF.

V and J are TRBV6-5 and TRBJ1-2; the D is unclear. The CDR3 has 14 residues. The V gene's germline CDR1 is MNHEY and CDR2 SVGAGI. V was pared by 0 bases and J by 8 bases, with 13 bases between. The CDR3 spells CASSYSLEASGYTF. The DNA for the CDR3 is TGTGCCAGCAGTTACTCGTTAGAAGCGAGCGGCTACACCTTC.